This TCR beta chain was captured by sequencing in a study of blood T cell repertoires in COVID-19 (dated by TCRdb to the early 2020s). Study-wide context: Collaborator samples came from the United States, Italy and Spain and covered acute and convalescent phases of COVID-19. The dataset comprised deeply sampled blood TCRbeta repertoires from subjects exposed to, actively infected with, or recovered from COVID-19. Where HLA class I and class II types were available, the types were taken from metadata supplied by the sample provider, not from assay-based typing. A freely available public database, intended as a resource for researchers studying the immune response to SARS-CoV-2, is where the repertoires were released. Sample metadata almost always included a de-identified subject ID, COVID-19 status, age in years and sex. The samples were drawn from the first 160 participants of the ongoing ImmuneRACE study and from 1,254 subjects provided by 6 global collaborators. The material from the prospective study consisted of cDNA or gDNA derived from T cells, B-cell-depleted T cells, or PBMCs. Results the study describes overall, beyond this receptor: How much clinical and demographic metadata was included differed by source and by participant, and the metadata was provided uncurated.

Worth noting for this clone: No cognate antigen has been identified for it. There are no base qualities to consult, and no much larger clone falls within one base.

Each collaborating institution followed its own protocols to collect whole blood in K2EDTA tubes. Collaborator samples were shipped for TCRbeta analysis as frozen whole blood, isolated PBMCs, or DNA extracted from either sample type. A distance of 9 bases separates the germline ends of V and J, which lose 2 bases and 4 bases respectively. The CDR3 holds 14 amino acids from the cysteine to the phenylalanine. Only CDR3 DNA remains: 42 bases, in frame from the first base. Taken from the germline V gene (reference sequence), the CDR1 and CDR2 loops are LGHDT and YNNKEL. The immunoSEQ Assay, a bias-controlled multiplex PCR, was used to amplify TCRbeta CDR3 regions from genomic DNA. The authors' pipeline ran thus. The number of nucleated cells in each sample was estimated from the amplification of reference gene primers within the assay. Sequence reads were collapsed and filtered to measure the absolute abundance of every unique TCRbeta CDR3 rearrangement. For each sample, productive Simpson clonality was calculated as the square root of Simpson's diversity index across productive rearrangements. The source is immuneACCESS, and TCRdb retained only in-frame sequences with V and J called. Part of the clones is not carried over; for the studies checked, unresolved V genes explain less than half of this, and the remainder is unexplained. V and J calls and clone size follow that table, whereas D and trimming were derived from the DNA. This sample holds fewer than 50,000 clones; about 92% were observed only once. Of the sample, 3.5% to 4% falls within the top ten clones.

The rearrangement combines TRBV3-1 (or the pseudogene TRBV3-2) with TRBJ1-3, with a tentative D gene TRBD1 over 6 matching bases. The TCR sequence derives from a human donor in a cohort sampled during active COVID-19. Sequencing was performed on peripheral blood. The CDR3 protein is CASSQTGTGNTIYF. In nucleotides, the sequence is TGTGCCAGCAGCCAAACAGGGACCGGAAACACCATATATTTT.